The clone carrying this T cell receptor (beta chain) was observed many times. Antigen specificity is unknown. The length of the CDR3 is 15 residues. CDR1 is MNHNS, CDR2 SASEGT, per germline. Trimming shortened V by 2 bases and J by 3 bases, and 14 bases separated the two germline ends. The data derive from a study of T cells in Graves' hyperthyroidism and ophthalmopathy. Study details: Peripheral blood was collected at initial diagnosis, before any treatment.

Study conclusions and caveats: Ophthalmopathy, which appeared later, was predicted by the model a median roughly 6.5 months before onset.

Orbital computed tomography, thyroid ultrasound, serum thyroxine and TRAb, and clinical symptoms together informed the diagnoses. The blood sample dates from first hyperthyroidism diagnosis, preceding any ophthalmopathy symptoms. Using RNA transcripts as the source, TCR beta CDR3 regions were amplified. With the HTBI primer set, the TCR CDR3 went through a first round of RT-PCR. A single record per CDR3 protein comes from TCRdb applying MiXCR to the multiplex PCR reads. Here the sample spans fewer than 450,000 distinct CDR3 sequences, roughly 15% being singletons. The sequence derives from a woman in her twenties or thirties with Graves' hyperthyroidism that later progressed to Graves' ophthalmopathy. The sequenced sample consisted of blood. The chain is built from TRBV6-1 and TRBJ2-7; TRBD2 is a possible D gene (6 bases). Here the CDR3 reads CASSESELAFYEQYF. As DNA, the CDR3 is TGTGCCAGCAGTGAATCCGAACTAGCCTTCTACGAGCAGTACTTC.